This is a list of T cell receptor beta chains from one sample in a study of beta chain features in type 1 diabetes. Using immunoSEQ multiplex PCR, the repertoire was profiled, and TCRdb retains in-frame clones only, with some absent. The sample records around 320,000 clones, 12% to 15% being singletons. Sequences were obtained from central memory CD4+ T cells from blood. All receptors come from a man aged 25 to 40 in good health. Each CDR3 is given with its conserved first and last residue. D genes are given only for firm matches. Clone size appears in some rows only: once, few, many, or a class for an expanded clone.

d_call j_call clone_size v_call cdr3_nt cdr3_aa
- TRBJ1-3 - TRBV19 TGTGCCAGTAGTGGTTTTTCTGGAAACACCATATATTTT CASSGFSGNTIYF
TRBD1 TRBJ1-5 few TRBV5-6 TGTGCCAGCAGCCAGATGTACGACAGGGGGCTGGGTCAGCCCCAGCATTTT CASSQMYDRGLGQPQHF
- TRBJ2-4 - TRBV5-1 TGCGCCAGCAGCAGCACCGGGACCGCGGGCATTCAGTACTTC CASSSTGTAGIQYF
- TRBJ2-1 few TRBV5-4 TGTGCCAGCAGCCAAGAGGTGGACTCGAAGAGCTCCTACAATGAGCAGTTCTTC CASSQEVDSKSSYNEQFF
- TRBJ2-3 many TRBV12-5 TGTGCTAGTGGTTTCAGCTCTAGCACAGATACGCAGTATTTT CASGFSSSTDTQYF
TRBD1 TRBJ2-2 few TRBV10-3 TGTGCCATCGCAAGGACAGGCAACACCGGGGAGCTGTTTTTT CAIARTGNTGELFF
TRBD2 TRBJ2-4 - TRBV10-3 TGTGCCATCAGTGAGCAACTAGCGGGGGGCCAAAACATTCAGTACTTC CAISEQLAGGQNIQYF
TRBD1 TRBJ2-1 few TRBV4-1 TGCGCCAGCAGCCCATTAACCCTCCGGGACAGGGTGTACAGTGAGCAGTTCTTC CASSPLTLRDRVYSEQFF
- TRBJ1-2 few TRBV7-2 TGTGCCAGCAGCTACCCCCTGGGCATCTACTACGATGGCTACACCTTC CASSYPLGIYYDGYTF
TRBD2 TRBJ2-3 few TRBV5-1 TGCGCCAGCAGCTTAGACACTAGCGGGGATCCCACAGATACGCAGTATTTT CASSLDTSGDPTDTQYF
- TRBJ2-5 many TRBV18 TGTGCCAGCTCACCACCGTTCGAGACCCAGTACTTC CASSPPFETQYF
- TRBJ2-5 - TRBV2 TGTGCCAGCAATACGTTCCAAGAGACCCAGTACTTC CASNTFQETQYF
- TRBJ2-3 - TRBV12-5 TGTGCTAGTGGTTTGCCACGGGGGTCTTCCACAGATACGCAGTATTTT CASGLPRGSSTDTQYF
TRBD1 TRBJ2-2 - TRBV29-1 TGCAGCGTGACGGGACAGGGAAGTTCCGGGGAGCTGTTTTTT CSVTGQGSSGELFF
TRBD1 TRBJ2-5 - TRBV5-4 TGTGCCAGCAGCTTCGGACAGGGGACACAAGAGACCCAGTACTTC CASSFGQGTQETQYF
- TRBJ2-2 - TRBV5-4 TGTGCCAGCAGCTTGGCAGGGAACACCGGGGAGCTGTTTTTT CASSLAGNTGELFF
TRBD2 TRBJ2-4 - TRBV15 TGTGCCACCAGCAGAGACTTAGCGGGGGTAGCCAAAAACATTCAGTACTTC CATSRDLAGVAKNIQYF
- TRBJ1-2 few TRBV10-3 TGTGCCATCAGACAGAGGGGAAGGGGTTACGGCTACACCTTC CAIRQRGRGYGYTF
- TRBJ2-3 few TRBV7-3 TGTGCCAGCGGCGTGGGGGGTAAGAGCACAGATACGCAGTATTTT CASGVGGKSTDTQYF
TRBD1 TRBJ1-5 few TRBV7-2 TGTGCCAGCAGCGCCGGGACAGGGGATCAGCCCCAGCATTTT CASSAGTGDQPQHF
- TRBJ2-1 - TRBV10-3 TGTGCCAGCAGACCCGGCGGGGCCATTGGGCATGAGCAGTTCTTC CASRPGGAIGHEQFF
- TRBJ1-5 - TRBV6-1 TGTGCCAGCAGTGTACGGACAGGCAATCAGCCCCAGCATTTT CASSVRTGNQPQHF
- TRBJ1-1 - TRBV29-1 TGCAGCGTTGATAAAGGTCGCCCCCCAACTGAAGCTTTCTTT CSVDKGRPPTEAFF
- TRBJ1-5 - TRBV6-6 TGTGCCAGCAGTTACAGGGGGGGAGGGAATCAGCCCCAGCATTTT CASSYRGGGNQPQHF
TRBD1 TRBJ1-5 - TRBV7-2 TGTGCCAGCAGCTTGGGGGACAGCCACGCGGGGCCCCAGCATTTT CASSLGDSHAGPQHF
- TRBJ1-2 - TRBV7-2 TGTGCCAGCAGCGGACAAAACTATGGCTACACCTTC CASSGQNYGYTF
TRBD1 TRBJ2-1 few TRBV28 TGTGCCAGCCGGGGGACAGGCCTCGGCAATGAGCAGTTCTTC CASRGTGLGNEQFF
TRBD1 TRBJ1-2 - TRBV6-6 TGTGCCAGCAGTTACTCCGGGACAGGGGATGATGGCTACACCTTC CASSYSGTGDDGYTF
TRBD1 TRBJ2-3 few TRBV5-4 TGTGCCAGCAGCTCAGCCGGGACAGGCACCGATACGCAGTATTTT CASSSAGTGTDTQYF
- TRBJ2-3 few TRBV5-4 TGTGCCAGCAGCTCCGGATGGCGCGTCACAGATACGCAGTATTTT CASSSGWRVTDTQYF
TRBD1 TRBJ2-7 - TRBV5-1 TGCGCCAGCAGCTTGTTGGGACAGGGTTTCAGCGAGCAGTACTTC CASSLLGQGFSEQYF
TRBD2 TRBJ2-3 - TRBV4-1 TGCGCCAGCAGCCCCGGACTAGCTAGAACAGATACGCAGTATTTT CASSPGLARTDTQYF
- TRBJ1-5 few TRBV5-4 TGTGCCAGCAGCTTTACCGCGCAAGGGCCCCAGCATTTT CASSFTAQGPQHF
- TRBJ2-5 - TRBV11-2 TGTGCCAGCAGCAGAACCGGGGGGCGGGAGACCCAGTACTTC CASSRTGGRETQYF
- TRBJ1-5 few TRBV5-1 TGCGCCAGCAGCCTCACAGTTGTGGGCAATCAGCCCCAGCATTTT CASSLTVVGNQPQHF
- TRBJ2-1 - TRBV20-1 TGCAGTGCTATCCGAGCGAATGAGCAGTTCTTC CSAIRANEQFF
- TRBJ1-1 few TRBV6-5 TGTGCCAGCAGTGAAGCTGGGCGAGATGCTTTCTTT CASSEAGRDAFF
- TRBJ1-1 few TRBV29-1 TGCAGCGTCAAAAAGGGTCTGAACACTGAAGCTTTCTTT CSVKKGLNTEAFF
- TRBJ2-3 few TRBV5-1 TGCGCCAGCAGCTCCTCATCTAGCACAGATACGCAGTATTTT CASSSSSSTDTQYF
- TRBJ1-2 - TRBV20-1 TGCAGTGCCAAACAAGGCTATGGCTACACCTTC CSAKQGYGYTF
- TRBJ1-5 few TRBV7-9 TGTGCCAGCAGTTTTGGAGGACCCAGCAATCAGCCCCAGCATTTT CASSFGGPSNQPQHF
- TRBJ2-1 few TRBV30 TGTGCCTGGAGTGTTCTGGGCCTTAGCTCCTACAATGAGCAGTTCTTC CAWSVLGLSSYNEQFF
TRBD2 TRBJ2-3 - TRBV4-2 TGTGCCAGCAGCCAAGAGCAGGCTAGCGGGAGTGATACGCAGTATTTT CASSQEQASGSDTQYF
TRBD2 TRBJ2-5 - TRBV4-1 TGCGCCAGCAGCCGACTAGCGGGGGGACAAGAGACCCAGTACTTC CASSRLAGGQETQYF
- TRBJ1-1 - TRBV5-4 TGTGCCAGCAGCTTGAATTGGGGAACTGAAGCTTTCTTT CASSLNWGTEAFF
- TRBJ1-5 - TRBV28 TGTGCCAGCAGGGGTACAGGGCAGCCCCAGCATTTT CASRGTGQPQHF
- TRBJ2-2 - TRBV19 TGTGCCAGTATGGCCGGCCCGAACACCGGGGAGCTGTTTTTT CASMAGPNTGELFF
- TRBJ1-6 few TRBV7-8 TGTGCCAGCAGCTTAGGGAGCTCCTATAATTCACCCCTCCACTTT CASSLGSSYNSPLHF
- TRBJ2-3 few TRBV7-3 TGTGCCAGCAGCTTAGGGACTTCTGATACGCAGTATTTT CASSLGTSDTQYF
- TRBJ1-2 - TRBV4-2 TGTGCCAGCAGCTTGGCAGGGTTTGAAAATGGCTACACCTTC CASSLAGFENGYTF
- TRBJ2-4 many TRBV5-5 TGTGCCAGCAGCTTGGCCGTCCCAGCCAAAAACATTCAGTACTTC CASSLAVPAKNIQYF
TRBD2 TRBJ2-3 few TRBV6-5 TGTGCCAGCAGTTTTCTCGGGGGGGGCACAGATACGCAGTATTTT CASSFLGGGTDTQYF
- TRBJ2-2 few TRBV27 TGTGCCAGCAGTCCTGTTGGGGTGGCCGGGGAGCTGTTTTTT CASSPVGVAGELFF
TRBD1 TRBJ1-2 few TRBV9 TGTGCCAGCAGCGTAGCCCGAGACAGGGGATCTTATGGCTACACCTTC CASSVARDRGSYGYTF